Below are 9 T cell receptor beta chains sequenced from a single sample in a study of identical twins. TCRdb independently ran MiXCR on the 5' RACE reads; one entry per CDR3 protein. The table includes hundreds of thousands of distinct CDR3 sequences, around 7.4% detected once. The sample was also reused in another study, on yellow fever vaccine responses in identical twins.

The sequenced material came from PBMCs. The receptors stem from a woman under 30 in good health.

The CDR3 sequence is CASRFPYTGELFF. The CDR3 nucleotides read TGTGCCAGCAGGTTTCCCTACACCGGGGAGCTGTTTTTT. This sequence joins TRBV7-9 and TRBJ2-2; D is undetermined. V was clipped by 6 bases and J by 3 bases, with 8 bases between them. CDR3 length: 13 amino acids. In germline, CDR1 is SEHNR, CDR2 FQNEAQ (reference sequence).

This clonotype appeared many times. The CDR3 is CASRAGTGNNSPLHF. CDR3 bases: TGTGCCAGCAGAGCCGGGACAGGCAATAATTCACCCCTCCACTTT. This chain connects TRBV6-1 to TRBJ1-6; 8 bases agree with TRBD1. After removal of 6 bases from V and 5 bases from J, the junction contained 6 bases not matched to a gene. Germline V gene lookup returns CDR1 MNHNS and CDR2 SASEGT. This CDR3 has 15 residues.

This clonotype was seen many times. The chain joins TRBV12-3 or TRBV12-4 to TRBJ2-3; D gene unclear. Trimming took 6 bases from V and 2 from J, leaving 15 bases between them. This CDR3 is 15 amino acids long. This chain's CDR3 is CASRDHGSNTDTQYF. The CDR3 DNA is TGTGCCAGCAGAGACCACGGGTCGAACACAGATACGCAGTATTTT.

This clonotype was seen ten or more times. The chain recombines TRBV10-3 with TRBJ1-6, with D maybe TRBD1 (6 bases). The CDR3 spans 16 residues. Germline CDR1 ENHRY, CDR2 SYGVKD. V shed 0 bases and J shed 7 bases, with 13 bases lying between them. The CDR3 protein is CAISESGGLGNSPLHF. DNA for the CDR3: TGTGCCATCAGTGAGTCCGGGGGGCTGGGGAATTCACCCCTCCACTTT.

Here the CDR3 reads CASTDRGRNEQYF. DNA of the CDR3: TGTGCCAGCACGGACAGGGGGCGCAACGAGCAGTACTTC. The rearrangement uses TRBV27 and TRBJ2-7; 11 nucleotides match TRBD1. CDR1 is MNHEY and CDR2 is SMNVEV in the germline V gene (reference sequence). The CDR3 runs 13 residues. V gave up 7 bases and J gave up 5 bases; unmatched junction bases: 4.

The V call is TRBV7-6, the J call TRBJ2-1; 9 bases are shared with TRBD2. J lost 5 bases, V lost 0 bases, and 8 bases had no gene match. The CDR3 extends over 17 amino acids. CDR1 and CDR2 from the germline V gene are SGHVS and FNYEAQ. DNA of the CDR3: TGTGCCAGCAGCTTAGCGGGTAGTCCTAGCGGGGACAATGAGCAGTTCTTC. Its translation: CASSLAGSPSGDNEQFF.

This clonotype has just a few counts. The chain links TRBV6-6 to TRBJ2-2; D is uncertain. Between the trimmed V and J ends, which lost 1 base and 7 bases, there was a span of 7 bases. The CDR3 length is 13 residues. CDR1 and CDR2 (germline): MNHNY, SVGAGI (reference sequence). CDR3 loop: CASSYWNGGELFF. As DNA, the CDR3 is TGTGCCAGCAGTTACTGGAATGGCGGGGAGCTGTTTTTT.

This clonotype was seen only a few times. The chain carries TRBV20-1 and TRBJ1-1, with D perhaps matching TRBD1 (6 bases). The CDR3 covers 13 residues. V was pared by 7 bases and J by 2 bases, with 14 bases between. The germline CDR1 and CDR2 sequences are DFQATT and SNEGSKA (reference sequence). The CDR3 is CSVPGQSNTEAFF. The CDR3 nucleotides read TGCAGTGTTCCGGGACAAAGTAACACTGAAGCTTTCTTT.

The chain employs TRBV28 and TRBJ2-2, with a tentative D call TRBD2 (5 bases). Trimming shortened V by 5 bases and J by 11 bases, and 12 bases separated the two germline ends. The CDR3 totals 12 residues. CDR1 MDHEN and CDR2 SYDVKM come from the germline V gene. CDR3 in amino acids: CASSQPPGELFF. The CDR3 DNA follows: TGTGCCAGCAGTCAACCCCCGGGAGAGCTGTTTTTT.